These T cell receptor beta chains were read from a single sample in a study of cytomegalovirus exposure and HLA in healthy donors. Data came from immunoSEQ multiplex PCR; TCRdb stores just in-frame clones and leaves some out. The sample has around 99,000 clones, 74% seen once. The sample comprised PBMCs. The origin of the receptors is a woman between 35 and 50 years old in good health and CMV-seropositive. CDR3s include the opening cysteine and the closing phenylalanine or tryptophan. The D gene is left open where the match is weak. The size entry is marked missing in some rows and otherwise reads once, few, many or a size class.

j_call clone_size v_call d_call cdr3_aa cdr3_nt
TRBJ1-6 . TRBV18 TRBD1 CASSPRQGVGNSPLHF TGTGCCAGCTCACCGCGACAGGGTGTAGGTAATTCACCCCTCCACTTT
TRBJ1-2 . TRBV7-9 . CSSSLMSFYGYTF TGTTCCAGCAGCTTAATGTCATTCTATGGCTACACCTTC
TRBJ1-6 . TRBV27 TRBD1 CASSPWTGGNSPLHF TGTGCCAGCAGTCCATGGACAGGGGGAAATTCACCCCTCCACTTT
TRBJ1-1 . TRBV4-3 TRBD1 CASSPGTAFAEAFF TGCGCCAGCAGCCCCGGGACAGCCTTCGCTGAAGCTTTCTTT
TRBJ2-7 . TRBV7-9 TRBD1 CASSSQGARHEQYF TGTGCCAGCAGCTCACAGGGGGCAAGGCACGAGCAGTACTTC
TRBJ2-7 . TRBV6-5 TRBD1 CASSQTDRGHEQYF TGTGCCAGCAGTCAAACTGACAGGGGCCACGAGCAGTACTTC
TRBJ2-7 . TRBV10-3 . CATSKGLSYEQYF TGTGCCACCAGTAAAGGACTCTCCTACGAGCAGTACTTC
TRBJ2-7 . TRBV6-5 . CASSYSFGYEQYF TGTGCCAGCAGTTACTCCTTCGGCTACGAGCAGTACTTC
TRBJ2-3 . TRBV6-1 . CASSEASQGRADTQYF TGTGCCAGCAGTGAAGCGTCTCAGGGGCGGGCAGATACGCAGTATTTT
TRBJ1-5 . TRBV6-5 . CASSRPQGQPQHF TGTGCCAGCTCAAGGCCCCAGGGTCAGCCCCAGCATTTT
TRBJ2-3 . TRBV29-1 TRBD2 CSAGLAGGTTDTQYF TGCAGCGCCGGACTAGCGGGGGGGACCACAGATACGCAGTATTTT
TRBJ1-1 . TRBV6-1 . CASSGALNTEAFF TGTGCCAGCAGTGGGGCATTGAACACTGAAGCTTTCTTT
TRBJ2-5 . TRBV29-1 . CSVGSWPQETQYF TGCAGCGTTGGTTCGTGGCCCCAAGAGACCCAGTACTTC
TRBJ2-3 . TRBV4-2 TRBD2 CASSHSSGVRTDTQYF TGTGCCAGCAGCCACTCTAGCGGGGTACGCACAGATACGCAGTATTTT
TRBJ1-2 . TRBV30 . CAWSYRAGYGYTF TGTGCCTGGAGTTACAGGGCAGGGTACGGCTACACCTTC
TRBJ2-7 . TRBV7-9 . CASSSESYEQYF TGTGCCAGCAGCTCCGAGTCCTACGAGCAGTACTTC
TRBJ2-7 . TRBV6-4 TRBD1 CASSDGRGPLREQYF TGTGCCAGCAGTGACGGCAGGGGGCCCCTTCGGGAGCAGTACTTC
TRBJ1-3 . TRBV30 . CAWSTGSAGNTIYF TGTGCCTGGTCGACAGGAAGCGCTGGAAACACCATATATTTT
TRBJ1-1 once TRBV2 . CASSAGGTGTEAFF TGTGCCAGCAGTGCGGGGGGGACTGGCACTGAAGCTTTCTTT
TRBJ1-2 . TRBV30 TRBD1 CAWSANTGGGYTF TGTGCCTGGAGTGCAAATACAGGGGGCGGCTACACCTTC
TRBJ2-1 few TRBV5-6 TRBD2 CASSSTRLAGTTYEQFF TGTGCCAGCAGCTCAACTCGACTAGCGGGGACTACATATGAGCAGTTCTTC
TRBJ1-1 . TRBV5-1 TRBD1 CASSLVGQGLAEAFF TGCGCCAGCAGCTTGGTGGGACAGGGGTTGGCTGAAGCTTTCTTT
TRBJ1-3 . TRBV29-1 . CSPSLHPGNTIYF TGCAGCCCGTCACTCCACCCTGGAAACACCATATATTTT
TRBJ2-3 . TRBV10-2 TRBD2 CASSASVGLAGGLTDTQYF TGCGCCAGCAGTGCGTCCGTCGGACTAGCGGGGGGTCTGACAGATACGCAGTATTTT
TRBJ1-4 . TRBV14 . CASSQDRGWELFF TGTGCCAGCAGCCAAGATAGAGGTTGGGAACTGTTTTTT
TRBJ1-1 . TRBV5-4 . CASSEIGLNTEAFF TGTGCCAGCAGCGAAATCGGGTTGAACACTGAAGCTTTCTTT
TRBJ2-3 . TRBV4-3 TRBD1 CASSQGQGVTDTQYF TGCGCCAGCAGCCAAGGACAGGGGGTCACAGATACGCAGTATTTT
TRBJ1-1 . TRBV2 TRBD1 CASRGQGGTEAFF TGTGCCAGCAGAGGACAGGGTGGCACTGAAGCTTTCTTT
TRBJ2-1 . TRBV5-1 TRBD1 CASSHGTANEQFF TGCGCCAGCAGCCACGGGACAGCGAATGAGCAGTTCTTC
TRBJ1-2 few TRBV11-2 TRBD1 CASSSRQGLKDGYTF TGTGCCAGCAGCTCCCGACAGGGACTCAAGGATGGCTACACCTTC
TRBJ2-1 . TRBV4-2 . CASSQGLGLPYNEQFF TGTGCCAGCAGCCAAGGGTTGGGACTGCCCTACAATGAGCAGTTCTTC
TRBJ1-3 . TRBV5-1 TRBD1 CASSWTGNSGNTIYF TGCGCCAGCAGCTGGACAGGGAACTCTGGAAACACCATATATTTT
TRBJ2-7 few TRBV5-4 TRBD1 CASSLLTGAEQYF TGTGCCAGCAGCCTGCTGACAGGGGCCGAGCAGTACTTC
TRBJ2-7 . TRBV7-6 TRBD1 CASSPGTGWYF TGTGCCAGCAGCCCCGGGACAGGGTGGTACTTC
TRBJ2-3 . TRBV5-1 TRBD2 CASSPGLEADTQYF TGCGCCAGCAGCCCGGGACTAGAAGCAGATACGCAGTATTTT
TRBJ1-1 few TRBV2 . CASTLDSSFGAFF TGTGCCAGCACCCTTGACAGTTCATTCGGAGCTTTCTTT
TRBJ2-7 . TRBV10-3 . CATRTEITYEQYF TGTGCCACCCGGACAGAGATTACCTACGAGCAGTACTTC
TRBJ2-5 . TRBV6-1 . CASSAQGRETQYF TGTGCCAGCAGTGCACAGGGCCGGGAGACCCAGTACTTC
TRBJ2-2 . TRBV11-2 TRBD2 CASSSRGASGELFF TGTGCCAGCAGCTCGCGGGGGGCCTCCGGGGAGCTGTTTTTT
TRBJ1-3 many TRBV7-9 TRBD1 CASSLQGATGNTIYF TGTGCCAGCAGCTTACAGGGGGCAACTGGAAACACCATATATTTT
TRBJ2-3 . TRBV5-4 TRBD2 CASRRRPWRGGTPDTQYF TGTGCCAGCAGGCGACGACCTTGGCGGGGGGGCACCCCAGATACGCAGTATTTT
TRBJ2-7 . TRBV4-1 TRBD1 CASSQTGQGSYEQYF TGCGCCAGCAGCCAAACTGGACAGGGATCCTACGAGCAGTACTTC
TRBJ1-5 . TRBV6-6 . CASSYGGIYSNQPQHF TGTGCCAGCAGTTACGGGGGGATCTATAGCAATCAGCCCCAGCATTTT
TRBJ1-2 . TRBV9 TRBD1 CASSLVDRDGYTF TGTGCCAGCAGCTTAGTGGACAGGGATGGCTACACCTTC
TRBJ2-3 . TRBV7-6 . CASSSSPTDTQYF TGTGCCAGCAGCTCCTCCCCCACAGATACGCAGTATTTT
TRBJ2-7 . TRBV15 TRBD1 CATSRATGNIYEQYF TGTGCCACCAGCAGAGCGACAGGGAATATCTACGAGCAGTACTTC
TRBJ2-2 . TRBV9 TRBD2 CASSVGGGGNTGELFF TGTGCCAGCAGCGTAGGCGGGGGGGGTAACACCGGGGAGCTGTTTTTT